This record concerns one TCR beta chain sequence. Its antigen is unknown. TCRdb's copy holds only in-frame clones and misses some; the assay was immunoSEQ multiplex PCR. The sample shows some 160,000 clones, 85% to 95% of them seen only once. Germline trimming cut 1 base from V and 8 bases from J; bases unmatched to any gene: 5. Germline CDR1 reads SGHRS; CDR2 reads YFSETQ. The length of the CDR3 is 15 residues. The data were taken from a study of T cell responses to AZD1222 COVID-19 vaccine. Overall study: Researchers grouped second doses given at about 4 or about 12 weeks into one pool.

Regarding the study as a whole: Donors skewed white British and female; clonal diversity was possibly underestimated. With two AZD1222 doses given, Spike-specific TCR breadth and depth both rose.

The specimen comprised peripheral blood, sampled on day 0 of AZD1222 vaccination. The receptor was derived from an adult in good health. The rearrangement links TRBV5-1 to TRBJ1-6; 8 nucleotides line up with TRBD1. This CDR3 is CASSLPGQGDSPLHF. As DNA, the CDR3 is TGCGCCAGCAGCTTGCCCGGACAGGGCGATTCACCCCTCCACTTT.